The T cell receptor (beta chain) described here comes from a study of blood T cell repertoires in COVID-19. Study-level information: Researchers got acute and convalescent COVID-19 samples from the United States, Italy and Spain. PBMCs, B-cell-depleted T cells, or T cells were the source of the cDNA or gDNA that made up the material.

Under the authors' procedure: How many nucleated cells were present was estimated from reference gene primer amplification. This table comes from immunoSEQ multiplex PCR, and its TCRdb copy is limited to in-frame clones, with some not included. Clone size and the V and J calls come from that table; the DNA yielded D and trimming. This table has more than 300,000 clones, about 82% appearing once. In germline, CDR1 is SNHLY, CDR2 FYNNEI. The length of the CDR3 is 14 residues. V lost 3 bases, J lost 0 bases, and 6 bases lay in between. Sequencing used peripheral blood. The chain has TRBV2 and TRBJ1-5; D remains unclear. The clonotype was recovered from a woman aged 45-59 years with acute or convalescent COVID-19. In nucleotides, the CDR3 is TGTGCCAGCAGTGATTCCCATAGCAATCAGCCCCAGCATTTT. Its protein is CASSDSHSNQPQHF.